A selection of T cell receptor beta chains follows, all from one sample in a study of T cell responses to AZD1222 COVID-19 vaccine. Sequenced by immunoSEQ multiplex PCR; TCRdb stores in-frame clones only, minus some. The sample consists of 70,000 to 95,000 clones, roughly 90% of them appearing once. The sequenced sample was peripheral blood, obtained 28 days after the second AZD1222 dose. The receptors derive from an adult who received the AZD1222 COVID-19 vaccine. Both conserved end residues are part of each CDR3. D genes are given only for firm matches. Rows give clone size only sometimes, using once, few, many, or a class for an expanded clone.

j_call clone_size d_call v_call cdr3_aa cdr3_nt
TRBJ1-5 - - TRBV5-6 CASSLGGGSQPQHF TGTGCCAGCAGCTTGGGAGGGGGAAGTCAGCCCCAGCATTTT
TRBJ1-1 - - TRBV5-1 CASSSSGGNTEAFF TGCGCCAGCAGCTCGTCGGGGGGGAACACTGAAGCTTTCTTT
TRBJ2-1 - - TRBV7-2 CASTTGGGPYNEQFF TGTGCCAGCACAACAGGGGGGGGCCCCTACAATGAGCAGTTCTTC
TRBJ1-1 - - TRBV5-1 CASSFGGLAGRNTEAFF TGCGCCAGCAGCTTTGGTGGGTTGGCAGGGCGGAACACTGAAGCTTTCTTT
TRBJ1-3 - - TRBV6-1 CASKGTGDTIYF TGTGCCAGCAAGGGTACAGGAGACACCATATATTTT
TRBJ2-1 once - TRBV7-2 CASIEPNGNEQFF TGTGCCAGCATCGAACCGAATGGGAATGAGCAGTTCTTC
TRBJ2-2 - - TRBV3-1/TRBV3-2 CASSKGGNTGELFF TGTGCCAGCAGCAAGGGGGGGAACACCGGGGAGCTGTTTTTT
TRBJ1-1 - - TRBV15 CATSWGKGYTEAFF TGTGCCACCAGCTGGGGGAAAGGATACACTGAAGCTTTCTTT
TRBJ1-6 - - TRBV10-3 CAISESQTAMNSPLHF TGTGCCATCAGTGAGTCGCAGACAGCGATGAATTCACCCCTCCACTTT
TRBJ1-5 - - TRBV2 CASSDRTAGNQPQHF TGTGCCAGCAGTGACAGGACCGCAGGGAATCAGCCCCAGCATTTT
TRBJ1-4 - TRBD1 TRBV7-2 CASSSRDSNEKLFF TGTGCCAGCAGTTCCCGGGACAGTAATGAAAAACTGTTTTTT
TRBJ1-2 few - TRBV2 CANTIWGDGYTF TGTGCCAACACTATCTGGGGGGATGGCTACACCTTC
TRBJ1-1 - - TRBV5-1 CASSSEGQNTEAFF TGCGCCAGCAGCTCGGAGGGACAGAACACTGAAGCTTTCTTT
TRBJ2-1 - - TRBV12-1 CANNHESSYNEQFF TGTGCCAACAACCACGAAAGCTCCTACAATGAGCAGTTCTTC
TRBJ2-3 - TRBD1 TRBV7-9 CASSLGTGAGSTDTQYF TGTGCCAGCAGCCTCGGGACAGGGGCCGGAAGCACAGATACGCAGTATTTT
TRBJ2-3 - - TRBV5-1 CASSPYPGGTDTQYF TGCGCCAGCAGCCCTTACCCCGGAGGCACAGATACGCAGTATTTT
TRBJ1-4 - - TRBV2 CASRPDSATNEKLFF TGTGCCAGCAGGCCGGACAGTGCAACTAATGAAAAACTGTTTTTT
TRBJ1-2 - - TRBV3-1/TRBV3-2 CASSQRDRRNGYTF TGTGCCAGCAGCCAGCGAGACAGGAGGAACGGCTACACCTTC
TRBJ1-1 - - TRBV19 CASSIEGYMNTEAFF TGTGCCAGTAGTATAGAGGGATACATGAACACTGAAGCTTTCTTT
TRBJ1-1 - - TRBV3-1/TRBV3-2 CASSPSSGPNTEAFF TGTGCCAGCAGCCCTTCCTCCGGGCCGAACACTGAAGCTTTCTTT